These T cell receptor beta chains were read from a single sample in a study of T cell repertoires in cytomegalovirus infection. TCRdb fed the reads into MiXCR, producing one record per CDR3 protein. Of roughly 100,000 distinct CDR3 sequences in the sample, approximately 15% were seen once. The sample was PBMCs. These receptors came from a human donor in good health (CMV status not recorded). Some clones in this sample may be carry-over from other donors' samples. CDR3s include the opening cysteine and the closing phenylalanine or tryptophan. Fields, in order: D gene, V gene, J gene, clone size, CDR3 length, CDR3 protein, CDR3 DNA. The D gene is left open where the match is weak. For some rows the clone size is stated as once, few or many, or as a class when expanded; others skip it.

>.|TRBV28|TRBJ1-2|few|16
CATLRGPSPANYGYTF
TGTGCCACTCTACGGGGGCCATCGCCGGCCAACTATGGCTACACCTTC
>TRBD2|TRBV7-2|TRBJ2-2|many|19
CASSLRRTSGGTNTGELFF
TGTGCCAGCAGCTTAAGGCGGACTAGCGGGGGGACAAACACCGGGGAGCTGTTTTTT
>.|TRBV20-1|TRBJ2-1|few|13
CSATLPRRNEQFF
TGCAGTGCCACCCTCCCTCGGAGGAATGAGCAGTTCTTC
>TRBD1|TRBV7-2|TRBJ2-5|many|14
CASSPWTGQETQYF
TGTGCCAGCAGCCCGTGGACAGGCCAAGAGACCCAGTACTTC
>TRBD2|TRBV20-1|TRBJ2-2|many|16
CSARDGVAGDTGELFF
TGCAGTGCTAGAGATGGTGTAGCGGGGGACACCGGGGAGCTGTTTTTT
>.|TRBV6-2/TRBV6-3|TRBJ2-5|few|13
CASSTREEETQYF
TGTGCCAGCAGCACCCGTGAGGAGGAGACCCAGTACTTC
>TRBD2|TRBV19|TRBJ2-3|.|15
CASGKGLAGTDTQYF
TGTGCCAGCGGGAAGGGACTAGCGGGCACAGATACGCAGTATTTT
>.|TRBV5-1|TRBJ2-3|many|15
CASSAGTADSGTQYF
TGCGCCAGCAGCGCGGGGACAGCCGATTCTGGTACGCAGTATTTT
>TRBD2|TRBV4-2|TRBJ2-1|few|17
CASSQESTAGGVNEQFF
TGTGCCAGCAGCCAAGAGAGTACAGCGGGGGGGGTAAATGAGCAGTTCTTC
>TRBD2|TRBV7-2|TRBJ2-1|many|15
CASSLRGGPGNEQFF
TGTGCCAGCAGCTTACGGGGGGGGCCGGGTAATGAGCAGTTCTTC
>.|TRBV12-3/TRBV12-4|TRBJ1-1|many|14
CASSLGQRNTEAFF
TGTGCCAGCAGTTTAGGCCAGCGGAACACTGAAGCTTTCTTT
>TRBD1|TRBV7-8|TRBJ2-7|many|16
CASSLSGQAIPYEQYF
TGTGCCAGCAGCTTATCGGGACAGGCCATCCCCTACGAGCAGTACTTC
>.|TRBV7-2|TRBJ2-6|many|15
CASSSTGPGANVLTF
TGTGCCAGCAGCTCGACAGGTCCCGGGGCCAACGTCCTGACTTTC
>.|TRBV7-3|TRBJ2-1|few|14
CASSPESGGNEQFF
TGTGCCAGCAGCCCAGAATCAGGGGGGAATGAGCAGTTCTTC
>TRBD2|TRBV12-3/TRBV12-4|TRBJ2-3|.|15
CASTVSGGSTDTQYF
TGTGCCAGCACAGTTTCGGGGGGAAGCACAGATACGCAGTATTTT
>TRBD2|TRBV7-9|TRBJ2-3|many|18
CASSLTGLAGFSTDTQYF
TGTGCCAGCAGCTTAACGGGACTAGCGGGGTTCTCCACAGATACGCAGTATTTT
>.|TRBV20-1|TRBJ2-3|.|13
CSARATGTDTQYF
TGCAGTGCTAGAGCCACCGGCACAGATACGCAGTATTTT
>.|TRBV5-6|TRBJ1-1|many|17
CASSSSTPSGLRTEAFF
TGTGCCAGCAGCTCGTCTACCCCGAGCGGATTAAGGACTGAAGCTTTCTTT
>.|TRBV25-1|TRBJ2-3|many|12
CASTSYGDTQYF
TGTGCCAGCACCTCCTACGGGGATACGCAGTATTTT
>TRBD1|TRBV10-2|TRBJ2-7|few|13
CASRRTGGDEQYF
TGCGCCAGCAGAAGAACAGGGGGCGACGAGCAGTACTTC
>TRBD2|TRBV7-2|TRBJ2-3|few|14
CASSSSLAGDPQYF
TGTGCCAGCAGCTCAAGTCTAGCGGGGGATCCGCAGTATTTT
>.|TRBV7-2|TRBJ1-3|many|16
CASSLGPSHSGNTIYF
TGTGCCAGCAGCTTAGGACCCTCCCACTCTGGAAACACCATATATTTT
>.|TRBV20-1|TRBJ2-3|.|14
CSARAADSTDTQYF
TGCAGTGCTAGAGCTGCAGATAGCACAGATACGCAGTATTTT